The entry below describes one T cell receptor beta chain. Germline lookup yields CDR1 LNHDA and CDR2 SQIVND (reference sequence). V lost 2 bases and J lost 7, with 9 bases in between. The CDR3 is 13 residues long. These data belong to a study of blood T cell repertoires in COVID-19. Overall study context: T cells, B-cell-depleted T cells, or PBMCs supplied cDNA or gDNA.

Enrollees, roughly 18 to 89 years old, lived in about two dozen US areas. Allocation to cohorts depended on clinical history reported by the participants. Under the authors' procedure: Nucleated cell number was recorded as an estimate derived from reference gene primer amplification. The table came from immunoSEQ multiplex PCR; TCRdb's copy has only in-frame clones and leaves some out. V and J calls and clone size follow that table, whereas D and trimming were derived from the DNA. The table has about 220,000 clones, around 90% seen once. The J gene is TRBJ1-5, the V gene TRBV19, with D possibly TRBD1 on 6 matching bases. The sample was PBMCs or T cells enriched from blood (not recorded which). The TCR comes from a woman aged 50 to 60 with acute COVID-19. The CDR3 nucleotides read TGTGCCAGTAGTATAAAACAGGGCCAGCCCCAGCATTTT. Translating it yields CASSIKQGQPQHF.